Below are 16 T cell receptor beta chains sequenced from a single sample in a study of cytomegalovirus exposure and HLA in healthy donors (dated by TCRdb to about 2017). The library was produced with the immunoSEQ multiplex PCR assay. For the multiplex PCR, a mixture combining 60 forward primers for TCR Vbeta segments and 13 reverse primers for TCR Jbeta segments was used. As stored in TCRdb, this immuneACCESS dataset retains in-frame rearrangements with V and J assigned. A fraction of the clones does not appear; measured against another copy, unresolved V genes explain less than half of the discrepancy, and the remainder lacks a known reason. Across this sample there are roughly 86,000 clones, with roughly three fifths seen only once. The top ten hold under 4% of the sample. The source material was PBMCs. Receptors originate from a man younger than 45 in good health and CMV-seronegative.

The chain recombines TRBV5-6 with TRBJ2-2; tentatively, D is TRBD2 (7 bases). Germline CDR1 is SGHDT and CDR2 is YYEEEE. The length of the CDR3 is 16 residues. Trimming cost V 1 base and J 4 bases, with 14 bases left between them. The CDR3 nucleotides are TGTGCCAGCAGCTTGTACGGGGGGCTCGGCACCGGGGAGCTGTTTTTT. Protein sequence: CASSLYGGLGTGELFF.

The genes are TRBV7-9 and TRBJ1-2, with 8 bases lining up with TRBD1. CDR3 length: 13 residues. Unmatched junction bases numbered 1, after V lost 3 bases and J lost 4 bases. The germline CDR1 and CDR2 sequences are SEHNR and FQNEAQ (reference sequence). The CDR3 loop is CASSLQGAYGYTF. The DNA of the CDR3 is TGTGCCAGCAGCTTGCAGGGGGCCTATGGCTACACCTTC.

The chain recombines TRBV5-1 with TRBJ2-5; D gene unclear. Gene TRBJ2-7 matches the end of the DNA better, so the J call may be wrong. CDR3 length: 16 residues. Germline-derived CDR1 and CDR2 are SGHRS and YFSETQ. The CDR3 is CASSLRSSSTSYEQYF. CDR3 in DNA: TGCGCCAGCAGCTTGAGGTCTAGTTCCACCTCCTACGAGCAGTACTTC.

The chain carries TRBV6-1 and TRBJ2-7; a weak D match, TRBD1 (5 bases). CDR1 and CDR2 (germline): MNHNS, SASEGT. Trimming took 6 bases from V and 5 from J, leaving 14 bases between them. The CDR3 is 13 residues long. CDR3 nucleotides: TGTGCCAGCAGGCCCGCAGGGCTTAACGAGCAGTACTTC. This gives the protein CASRPAGLNEQYF.

V usage is TRBV7-9 and J usage is TRBJ2-3; D not certain. From germline, CDR1 is SEHNR and CDR2 FQNEAQ (reference sequence). V was trimmed by 3 bases and J by 2 bases, leaving 9 bases between them. This CDR3 contains 14 residues. The CDR3 sequence: CASSLGFSTDTQYF. The CDR3 DNA reads TGTGCCAGCAGCTTGGGCTTTTCCACAGATACGCAGTATTTT.

J is TRBJ1-1 and V is TRBV11-1; D call uncertain. The CDR3 extends over 13 amino acids. The V gene's germline CDR1 is SGHAT and CDR2 FQDESV (reference sequence). Trimming took 5 bases from V and 2 from J, leaving 9 bases between them. CDR3 amino acids: CASSLDLNTEAFF. The DNA for the CDR3 is TGTGCCAGCAGCCTAGATCTAAACACTGAAGCTTTCTTT.

The chain uses TRBV7-3 and TRBJ2-7, with a possible D match to TRBD2 (6 bases). The CDR3 length is 14 residues. Trimming shortened V by 5 bases and J by 4 bases, and 15 bases separated the two germline ends. Germline loops: CDR1 SGHTA, CDR2 FQGTGA. The CDR3 DNA sequence: TGTGCCAGCAGCATCGGACACGGAGGGTACGAGCAGTACTTC. The encoded protein is CASSIGHGGYEQYF.

This clone appeared a few times. The chain has TRBV7-3 and TRBJ2-1; 9 nucleotides align to TRBD1. V was clipped by 4 bases and J by 7 bases; unmatched bases: 11. Germline assignment: CDR1 SGHTA and CDR2 FQGTGA. The CDR3 spans 16 residues. The CDR3 protein is CASSSFPGQGGNEQFF. The CDR3 coding sequence is TGTGCCAGCAGCTCATTCCCGGGACAGGGAGGTAATGAGCAGTTCTTC.

The chain uses TRBV30 and TRBJ1-1; perhaps TRBD1 as D (5 bases). Germline V lookup: CDR1 GTSNPN, CDR2 SVGIG (reference sequence). The CDR3 spans 14 residues. Between the trimmed V and J ends, which lost 3 bases and 3 bases, there was a span of 14 bases. The CDR3 region is CAWSVGREDTEAFF. Written as DNA, the CDR3 is TGTGCCTGGAGCGTGGGCAGGGAGGACACTGAAGCTTTCTTT.

The gene calls are TRBV5-4 and TRBJ2-7, with 7 positions matching TRBD1. With 1 base clipped from V and 5 bases from J, the junction kept 9 bases outside the gene matches. The germline gives CDR1 SGHNT, CDR2 YYREEE (reference sequence). This CDR3 has 15 amino acids. CDR3: CASSLFRDRADEQYF. CDR3 bases: TGTGCCAGCAGCTTGTTTCGAGACAGGGCCGACGAGCAGTACTTC.

To note about this clone: One junction end does not reproduce the germline sequence, and a read error may be involved. This chain links TRBV7-9 with TRBJ1-2; a possible D gene is TRBD1 (6 bases). The germline CDR1 and CDR2 sequences are SEHNR and FQNEAQ (reference sequence). This CDR3 has 18 residues. The CDR3 protein is CASSFSSLDRTSNYDYTF. The CDR3 DNA sequence: TGTGCCAGCAGCTTCTCTTCACTTGACAGGACCTCTAACTATGACTACACCTTC.

The CDR3 protein is CASSYRGPRETQYF. The CDR3 nucleotides read TGTGCCAGCAGTTACCGGGGTCCTCGGGAGACCCAGTACTTC. The J gene is TRBJ2-5, the V gene TRBV6-5, with D maybe TRBD2 (5 bases). Trimming shortened V by 2 bases and J by 5 bases, and 12 bases separated the two germline ends. The germline CDR1 and CDR2 sequences are MNHEY and SVGAGI. The CDR3 length is 14 residues.

The chain is built from TRBV5-4 and TRBJ1-2; tentative D call: TRBD1 (6 bases). The CDR3 totals 16 residues. Trimming stripped 3 bases from V and 5 bases from J, with 20 bases between. CDR1 is SGHNT and CDR2 is YYREEE in the germline V gene (reference sequence). CDR3 sequence: CASSSRSKDRNYGYTF. The CDR3 nucleotides are TGTGCCAGCAGCTCGCGTTCGAAAGACAGGAATTATGGCTACACCTTC.

The chain carries TRBV19 and TRBJ2-1; D perhaps matches TRBD1 (7 bases). Germline lookup yields CDR1 LNHDA and CDR2 SQIVND (reference sequence). Between the trimmed V and J ends, which lost 5 bases and 5 bases, there was a span of 16 bases. The CDR3 sequence is 15 residues long. In nucleotides, the CDR3 is TGTGCCAGTAGTTACAGGGGTGGGGAGGACAATGAGCAGTTCTTC. It is translated as CASSYRGGEDNEQFF.

The chain couples TRBV2 to TRBJ2-5, with D perhaps matching TRBD1 (5 bases). V was shortened by 2 bases and J by 1 base, with 14 bases between the two germline ends. Germline CDR1 and CDR2: SNHLY and FYNNEI. This CDR3 comprises 16 residues. CDR3 loop: CASSEQGLVVQETQYF. Here the CDR3 DNA reads TGTGCCAGCAGTGAACAGGGTCTGGTGGTCCAAGAGACCCAGTACTTC.

This sequence joins TRBV4-1 and TRBJ2-1; D perhaps matches TRBD2 (6 bases). CDR1 is MGHRA and CDR2 is YSYEKL in the germline V gene. The CDR3 loop spans 14 amino acids. V lost 1 base, J lost 5 bases, and 9 bases lay in between. CDR3: CASSQVRLDNEQFF. For the CDR3, the DNA is TGCGCCAGCAGCCAAGTCCGACTAGACAATGAGCAGTTCTTC.